Listed here are 16 T cell receptor beta chains from one sample, sequenced in a study of cytomegalovirus exposure and HLA in healthy donors. Generated by immunoSEQ multiplex PCR, the TCRdb table keeps only in-frame clones and is missing some. The table lists roughly 310,000 clones, 70% to 90% of them singletons. Source material: PBMCs. These receptors originate from a man aged 25-45 years in good health and CMV-seronegative.

The chain uses TRBV7-9 and TRBJ2-5; TRBD1 is a possible D gene (6 bases). Germline CDR1 SEHNR, CDR2 FQNEAQ (reference sequence). The germline V and J ends were trimmed by 3 bases and 3 bases, with 11 bases remaining between them. The CDR3 has 14 residues. CDR3 nucleotides: TGTGCCAGCAGCTTTGCAGGGGACGAAGAGACCCAGTACTTC. It encodes CASSFAGDEETQYF.

This clone was recorded only once. The chain uses TRBV6-6 and TRBJ2-5; 8 bases fit TRBD2. Germline trimming cut 0 bases from V and 9 bases from J; bases unmatched to any gene: 12. Germline V gene data show CDR1 as MNHNY and CDR2 as SVGAGI (reference sequence). The length of the CDR3 is 16 residues. The CDR3 spells CASSYSSSGLLGAQYF. CDR3 DNA: TGTGCCAGCAGTTACTCGTCTAGCGGGCTCCTCGGGGCCCAGTACTTC.

This chain joins TRBV9 and TRBJ1-2, with 7 nucleotides matching TRBD1. Germline CDR1 SGDLS, CDR2 YYNGEE. Losses at the gene ends were 3 bases for V and 6 bases for J; bases not matched to a gene: 11. The CDR3 has 15 amino acids. The CDR3 here is CASSALTGAQDGYTF. In DNA, the CDR3 is TGTGCCAGCAGCGCCCTTACAGGGGCTCAGGATGGCTACACCTTC.

The DNA of the CDR3 is TGTGCCAGCAGCTCCCAGAGACTTCGTAGCGGGGGTACCTACGAGCAGTACTTC. It translates to CASSSQRLRSGGTYEQYF. The chain employs TRBV7-2 and TRBJ2-7, with TRBD2 matching over 9 bases. The CDR3 extends over 18 amino acids. V shed 4 bases and J 2 bases; nucleotides not matched to a gene: 15. Looked up from germline, CDR1 is SGHTA and CDR2 is FQGNSA.

This clone has only one observation. This chain connects TRBV5-1 to TRBJ1-2, with D possibly TRBD1 on 6 matching bases. The CDR3 runs to 14 residues. The V end lost 0 bases, the J end lost 6 bases, and 12 bases lay between the germline ends. The germline V gene has CDR1 SGHRS and CDR2 YFSETQ. The CDR3 region is CASSLERGHDGYTF. The DNA for the CDR3 is TGCGCCAGCAGCTTGGAAAGGGGACATGATGGCTACACCTTC.

V usage is TRBV18 and J usage is TRBJ1-5; a possible D gene is TRBD1 (6 bases). CDR3 length: 15 residues. Germline V gene lookup returns CDR1 KGHSH and CDR2 LQKENI. Trimming stripped 2 bases from V and 4 bases from J, with 12 bases between. The CDR3 bases are TGTGCCAGCTCACCATTGGGGGCCGGGAATCAGCCCCAGCATTTT. This gives the protein CASSPLGAGNQPQHF. The variable domain in full, completed from reference TRBV18 and TRBJ1-5, reads NAGVMQNPRHLVRRRGQEARLRCSPMKGHSHVYWYRQLPEEGLKFMVYLQKENIIDESGMPKERFSAEFPKEGPSILRIQQVVRGDSAAYFCASSPLGAGNQPQHFGDGTRLSIL.

The gene calls are TRBV6-1 and TRBJ1-2; perhaps TRBD1 as D (6 bases). The V end was cut by 4 bases, the J end by 4 bases, with 22 bases between. CDR1 is MNHNS, CDR2 SASEGT, per germline. The CDR3 spans 17 residues. The CDR3: CASSAARDIRGGYGYTF. The CDR3 DNA sequence: TGTGCCAGCAGTGCCGCCCGGGACATCCGAGGGGGCTATGGCTACACCTTC.

Concerning this clone: The same CDR3 also results from other DNA sequences found in this sample. The genes are TRBV5-6 and TRBJ1-2, with 7 nucleotides matching TRBD1. V lost 2 bases, J lost 4 bases, and 2 bases stayed unmatched. The CDR3 loop spans 13 amino acids. CDR1 and CDR2 from the germline V gene are SGHDT and YYEEEE. CDR3: CASSLDRAYGYTF. CDR3 nucleotides: TGTGCCAGCAGCTTAGACAGGGCCTATGGCTACACCTTC.

This clone was counted only a few times. This chain links TRBV10-1 with TRBJ1-1; TRBD1 matches at 7 bases. The J segment lost 1 base and the V segment lost 0 bases, leaving 5 bases of the junction unmatched. The germline V gene has CDR1 WNHNN and CDR2 SYGVQD (reference sequence). This CDR3 contains 16 residues. CDR3 nucleotides: TGCGCCAGCAGTGAGTCGAATGCAGGGGGGAACACTGAAGCTTTCTTT. This gives the protein CASSESNAGGNTEAFF.

The CDR3 is CASGGRGTDTQYF. In DNA form, the CDR3 reads TGTGCCTCGGGGGGCCGGGGCACAGATACGCAGTATTTT. This chain connects TRBV6-1 to TRBJ2-3; D might be TRBD2 (7 bases). From germline, CDR1 is MNHNS and CDR2 SASEGT. The CDR3 covers 13 residues. Trimming took 11 bases from V and 1 from J, leaving 13 bases between them.

The sample holds a few counts of this clone. The V gene is TRBV5-4, the J gene TRBJ2-7, with D perhaps TRBD1 (6 bases). Germline V lookup: CDR1 SGHNT, CDR2 YYREEE (reference sequence). Trimming pared 0 bases from V and 3 bases from J, leaving 13 bases between. The CDR3 is 15 residues long. In nucleotides, the CDR3 is TGTGCCAGCAGCTTGGGGGGGCTAGCTAGCTACGAGCAGTACTTC. As protein: CASSLGGLASYEQYF. The complete variable domain, with remaining parts taken from reference TRBV5-4 and TRBJ2-7, reads ETGVTQSPTHLIKTRGQQVTLRCSSQSGHNTVSWYQQALGQGPQFIFQYYREEENGRGNFPPRFSGLQFPNYSSELNVNALELDDSALYLCASSLGGLASYEQYFGPGTRLTVT.

The table lists this clone with a count of one. CDR3 in amino acids: CASENGTGREYEQYF. DNA for the CDR3: TGTGCCAGCGAGAACGGGACAGGGAGGGAATACGAGCAGTACTTC. The chain recombines TRBV21-1 with TRBJ2-7; no check of the table's D call, TRBD1, against the DNA was made. TRBV21-1 is deemed a pseudogene. The CDR3 runs to 15 residues.

The CDR3: CASSVLTSSGEQFF. The CDR3, as DNA: TGTGCCAGCAGCGTCCTAACTAGTTCGGGTGAGCAGTTCTTC. The chain couples TRBV7-6 to TRBJ2-1; TRBD2 is a possible D gene (5 bases). V was trimmed by 5 bases and J by 9 bases, leaving 17 bases between them. Per the germline V gene, CDR1 is SGHVS and CDR2 is FNYEAQ. The CDR3 runs to 14 residues.

This clone showed up just a few times. This chain joins TRBV7-6 and TRBJ1-2; no firm D call. V was trimmed by 5 bases and J by 4 bases, leaving 20 bases between them. Germline V gives CDR1 SGHVS, CDR2 FNYEAQ. The CDR3 totals 16 residues. The CDR3 DNA reads as TGTGCCAGCAGCCAAACGGACGGAGGGCCTGGCTATGGCTACACCTTC. The encoded protein is CASSQTDGGPGYGYTF.

The J gene is TRBJ2-1, the V gene TRBV7-8, with D tentatively TRBD1 (6 bases). The CDR3 is 15 residues long. Germline V CDR1 and CDR2: SGHVS, FQNEAQ. The germline V and J ends were trimmed by 2 bases and 13 bases, with 21 bases remaining between them. DNA of the CDR3: TGTGCCAGCAGCTTAAACCCAGGGGCCGAGCTTATTCAGTTCTTC. Translating it yields CASSLNPGAELIQFF.

The V and J genes are TRBV6-1 and TRBJ1-5, with 9 bases matching TRBD1. CDR3 size: 13 residues. Germline trimming cut 5 bases from V and 6 bases from J; bases unmatched to any gene: 2. Germline-derived CDR1 and CDR2 are MNHNS and SASEGT. CDR3 in DNA: TGTGCCAGCAGTTCGACAGGGGGTCAGCCCCAGCATTTT. Translating it yields CASSSTGGQPQHF.